Listed here are 20 T cell receptor beta chains from one sample, sequenced in a study of T-cell memory formation after mild COVID-19. One entry per CDR3 protein results from TCRdb running MiXCR on the 5' RACE reads. The sample contains more than 35,000 distinct CDR3 sequences, 8.5% to 10% of which appear only once. Input material: PBMCs or a T cell subset sorted from them (not recorded which). These receptors all stem from an adult woman who had mild COVID-19 (a few samples of this study predate the infection). Cell type and time point are not known.

This clonotype was seen a handful of times. The chain employs TRBV20-1 and TRBJ2-7, with a weak D call TRBD1 (6 bases). Germline lookup yields CDR1 DFQATT and CDR2 SNEGSKA (reference sequence). V lost 4 bases and J lost 0, with 13 bases in between. The CDR3 is made up of 14 amino acids. As DNA, the CDR3 is TGCAGTGCTACTCCTTGGACAGACTCCTACGAGCAGTACTTC. Residues: CSATPWTDSYEQYF.

This clonotype has a handful of counts. This rearrangement joins TRBV7-6 to TRBJ2-7, with 14 positions matching TRBD2. J lost 3 bases, V lost 5 bases, and 6 bases had no gene match. Germline CDR1 is SGHVS and CDR2 is FNYEAQ. The CDR3 totals 16 residues. CDR3 nucleotides: TGTGCCAGCAGCCCAGGGACTAGCGGGAGCGGCTACGAGCAGTACTTC. Translation gives CASSPGTSGSGYEQYF.

This clonotype has ten or more counts. The chain employs TRBV6-2 or TRBV6-3 and TRBJ2-2; 7 positions match TRBD2. The CDR3 runs to 16 residues. The J segment lost 7 bases and the V segment lost 8 bases, leaving 16 bases of the junction unmatched. The germline V gene has CDR1 MNHEY and CDR2 SVGEGT. CDR3 bases: TGTGCCAGCCTACCTACCGGATTGGGGGGGAGCGGGGAGCTGTTTTTT. Translating it yields CASLPTGLGGSGELFF.

This clonotype was recorded at least ten times. This chain joins TRBV7-9 and TRBJ2-1; no clear D. This CDR3 spans 13 amino acids. Germline V gene data show CDR1 as SEHNR and CDR2 as FQNEAQ (reference sequence). V lost 5 bases and J lost 7, with 12 bases in between. Written as DNA, the CDR3 is TGTGCCAGCAGCCCACCAATGGGAAATGAGCAGTTCTTC. Amino acids: CASSPPMGNEQFF.

This clonotype was seen a handful of times. This chain joins TRBV5-1 and TRBJ1-4, with D tentatively TRBD1 (6 bases). Deletions cut 2 bases from V and 5 bases from J, with 10 bases between. The length of the CDR3 is 14 residues. The germline CDR1 and CDR2 sequences are SGHRS and YFSETQ. DNA of the CDR3: TGCGCCAGCAGCTTCGGACAGCAGAATGAAAAACTGTTTTTT. This encodes CASSFGQQNEKLFF. Full variable domain (rest looked up from reference TRBV5-1 and TRBJ1-4): KAGVTQTPRYLIKTRGQQVTLSCSPISGHRSVSWYQQTPGQGLQFLFEYFSETQRNKGNFPGRFSGRQFSNSRSEMNVSTLELGDSALYLCASSFGQQNEKLFFGSGTQLSVL.

V gene TRBV7-2 combines with J gene TRBJ1-5; no firm D call. Germline V gene lookup returns CDR1 SGHTA and CDR2 FQGNSA. Trimming left V 1 base short and J 11 bases short, with 12 bases between. CDR3 length: 13 residues. The CDR3 DNA sequence: TGTGCCAGCAGCTTAGACCAAGCGGGGTCCCAGCATTTT. It codes for CASSLDQAGSQHF.

This clonotype has ten or more counts. The rearrangement links TRBV7-9 to TRBJ2-1; 7 nucleotides agree with TRBD1. The CDR3 consists of 15 residues. The trim removed 1 base at V and 5 bases at J, leaving 5 bases unmatched. Germline V gene sequence: CDR1 SEHNR, CDR2 FQNEAQ (reference sequence). CDR3: CASSLGRGNHNEQFF. The CDR3 nucleotides are TGTGCCAGCAGCTTAGGCAGGGGGAACCACAATGAGCAGTTCTTC.

There are many counts of this clonotype. This sequence joins TRBV6-5 and TRBJ2-7; the D call may be TRBD1 or TRBD2 (5 bases each). Germline lookup yields CDR1 MNHEY and CDR2 SVGAGI. There are 16 residues in the CDR3. With 6 bases removed from V and 3 bases from J, the gap between germline ends came to 21 bases. The CDR3 sequence is CASSPVGVGAYYEQYF. CDR3 bases: TGTGCCAGCAGCCCCGTCGGCGTCGGGGCCTACTACGAGCAGTACTTC.

The chain is built from TRBV6-1 and TRBJ1-6; no reliable D call. Trimming cost V 6 bases and J 4 bases, with 19 bases left between them. This CDR3 contains 17 residues. Germline CDR1 and CDR2: MNHNS and SASEGT. The CDR3 spells CASRELRGIGYNSPLHF. CDR3 in DNA: TGTGCCAGCAGGGAACTTCGTGGAATTGGGTATAATTCACCCCTCCACTTT.

Here the CDR3 DNA reads TGTGCCAGCAGTTACGGACTAGCGGGCCACAATGAGCAGTTCTTC. Translation: CASSYGLAGHNEQFF. This chain links TRBV6-6 with TRBJ2-1; 11 positions agree with TRBD2. This CDR3 contains 15 residues. Germline-derived CDR1 and CDR2 are MNHNY and SVGAGI (reference sequence). Germline trimming cut 2 bases from V and 5 bases from J; bases unmatched to any gene: 2.

This clonotype was detected a few times. CDR3 region: CASSFGGRVEGNTIYF. The DNA for the CDR3 is TGTGCCAGCAGTTTCGGGGGCAGGGTCGAGGGAAACACCATATATTTT. The chain couples TRBV12-3 or TRBV12-4 to TRBJ1-3, with D tentatively TRBD1 (6 bases). The germline V and J ends were trimmed by 3 bases and 4 bases, with 16 bases remaining between them. The CDR3 loop spans 16 amino acids.

A few counts support this clonotype. The chain uses TRBV5-1 and TRBJ2-1, with TRBD1 identical over 9 bases. The ends lost 5 bases at V and 3 bases at J; junction bases unmatched: 15. Germline loops: CDR1 SGHRS, CDR2 YFSETQ. This CDR3 region has 18 residues. This CDR3 is CASRSASPRTGVYNEQFF. The CDR3, as DNA: TGCGCCAGCAGATCTGCCTCTCCCCGGACAGGGGTCTACAATGAGCAGTTCTTC.

On this clonotype itself: A much larger clone sits a single nucleotide away, making a read error possible. The chain couples TRBV7-7 to TRBJ2-1; D possibly uses TRBD1 or TRBD2 (5 bases each). This CDR3 region has 13 residues. Germline lookup yields CDR1 SSHAT and CDR2 FNYEAQ (reference sequence). In nucleotides, the CDR3 is TGTGATAGCAGCTTAGCGCCCAGGGATGAGCAGTTCTTC. Amino acids: CDSSLAPRDEQFF.

The sample holds many counts of this clonotype. This sequence joins TRBV29-1 and TRBJ2-3, with TRBD2 matching over 7 bases. CDR3 length equals 13 residues. Unmatched junction bases numbered 6, after V lost 4 bases and J lost 5 bases. Germline-derived CDR1 and CDR2 are SQVTM and ANQGSEA. The chain's CDR3 is CSVGGGTQDTQYF. As DNA, the CDR3 is TGCAGCGTTGGGGGAGGGACGCAAGATACGCAGTATTTT.

This clonotype showed up just a few times. The chain joins TRBV18 to TRBJ1-1; unclear D gene. The CDR3 totals 13 residues. Trimming stripped 2 bases from V and 3 bases from J, with 7 bases between. From germline, CDR1 is KGHSH and CDR2 LQKENI. The CDR3 nucleotides are TGTGCCAGCTCACCAGGGTTCGACACTGAAGCTTTCTTT. It is translated as CASSPGFDTEAFF.

This rearrangement joins TRBV7-2 to TRBJ2-1; the match to TRBD2 covers 7 bases. The ends lost 0 bases at V and 1 base at J; junction bases unmatched: 6. There are 17 residues in the CDR3. The germline V gene has CDR1 SGHTA and CDR2 FQGNSA. The CDR3 loop reads CASSLAFASGSYNEQFF. In DNA, the CDR3 is TGTGCCAGCAGCTTAGCGTTCGCTAGCGGTTCCTACAATGAGCAGTTCTTC.

This clonotype has only a few counts. The gene calls are TRBV24-1 and TRBJ2-3; no definite D call. This CDR3 is built from 12 residues. Trimming removed 2 bases from V and 5 bases from J, with 4 bases in between. Per germline, CDR1 KGHDR and CDR2 SFDVKD. Here the CDR3 reads CATSDWRDTQYF. The CDR3 nucleotides are TGTGCCACCAGTGATTGGAGAGATACGCAGTATTTT.

This clonotype was seen a handful of times. The chain joins TRBV9 to TRBJ2-7; 9 bases are shared with TRBD2. The CDR3 has 14 amino acids. V gave up 4 bases and J gave up 7 bases; unmatched junction bases: 9. Germline CDR1 is SGDLS and CDR2 is YYNGEE. The CDR3: CASSLQGLAGEQYF. DNA for the CDR3: TGTGCCAGCAGCCTACAGGGGCTAGCGGGGGAGCAGTACTTC. The variable domain in full, completed from reference TRBV9 and TRBJ2-7, reads DSGVTQTPKHLITATGQRVTLRCSPRSGDLSVYWYQQSLDQGLQFLIQYYNGEERAKGNILERFSAQQFPDLHSELNLSSLELGDSALYFCASSLQGLAGEQYFGPGTRLTVT.

This clonotype was detected many times. The chain's CDR3 is CASSLTDRGHQETQYF. CDR3 nucleotide sequence: TGTGCCAGCAGCCTTACGGACAGGGGGCACCAAGAGACCCAGTACTTC. V is TRBV25-1 and J is TRBJ2-5; TRBD1 matches at 11 bases. From germline, CDR1 is MGHDK and CDR2 SYGVNS. The CDR3 is made up of 16 amino acids. V dropped 6 bases and J dropped 0; count of bases not matched to a gene: 6. Supplemented by reference TRBV25-1 and TRBJ2-5, the full variable domain reads EADIYQTPRYLVIGTGKKITLECSQTMGHDKMYWYQQDPGMELHLIHYSYGVNSTEKGDLSSESTVSRIRTEHFPLTLESARPSHTSQYLCASSLTDRGHQETQYFGPGTRLLVL.

This clonotype came up a few times. This chain links TRBV6-5 with TRBJ1-2; the match to TRBD1 covers 7 bases. V lost 6 bases, J lost 2 bases, and 0 bases stayed unmatched. This CDR3 has 12 amino acids. CDR1 and CDR2 (germline): MNHEY, SVGAGI. CDR3 DNA sequence: TGTGCCAGCAGGACAGGGAACTATGGCTACACCTTC. Protein product: CASRTGNYGYTF.